These 7 T cell receptor beta chains originate from one sample sequenced in a study of blood T cell repertoires in COVID-19. Using immunoSEQ multiplex PCR, the repertoire was profiled, and TCRdb retains in-frame clones only, with some absent. The data contain about 140,000 clones, about 82% of them singletons. Material: peripheral blood. The receptors shown here come from a woman of 80 years or more with active or convalescent COVID-19.

This chain connects TRBV24-1 to TRBJ1-2; maybe TRBD1 (6 bases). Per the germline V gene, CDR1 is KGHDR and CDR2 is SFDVKD. Trimming pared 4 bases from V and 2 bases from J, leaving 16 bases between. CDR3 length: 16 residues. The CDR3 DNA reads TGTGCCACCAGTGACCCGTCGACAGGAGACAACTATGGCTACACCTTC. Residues: CATSDPSTGDNYGYTF.

Many counts were recorded for this clone. This chain connects TRBV5-1 to TRBJ1-2; no clear D. The CDR3 totals 14 residues. V dropped 3 bases and J dropped 4 bases, with 13 bases sitting between them. Germline V gene data show CDR1 as SGHRS and CDR2 as YFSETQ. The chain's CDR3 is CASSSLGEPYGYTF. The CDR3 coding sequence is TGCGCCAGCAGCTCTCTCGGGGAACCCTATGGCTACACCTTC.

This clone has a single count. The V gene is TRBV5-4, the J gene TRBJ1-1; possibly TRBD1 for D (6 bases). Trimming stripped 0 bases from V and 3 bases from J, with 12 bases between. Germline assignment: CDR1 SGHNT and CDR2 YYREEE (reference sequence). This CDR3 has 15 amino acids. CDR3 DNA sequence: TGTGCCAGCAGCTTGGCGGGGGGCTCGCACACTGAAGCTTTCTTT. Protein: CASSLAGGSHTEAFF. The full variable domain, completed using reference TRBV5-4 and TRBJ1-1, is ETGVTQSPTHLIKTRGQQVTLRCSSQSGHNTVSWYQQALGQGPQFIFQYYREEENGRGNFPPRFSGLQFPNYSSELNVNALELDDSALYLCASSLAGGSHTEAFFGQGTRLTVV.

This clone was observed once. The chain combines TRBV4-2 with TRBJ1-3; the D gene is possibly TRBD1 (5 bases). CDR1 is LGHNA, CDR2 YNFKEQ, per germline. The CDR3 loop spans 15 amino acids. The V and J ends lost 1 base and 4 bases respectively, with 11 bases between them. CDR3 loop: CASSQASGIGNTIYF. In nucleotides, the CDR3 is TGTGCCAGCAGCCAAGCATCAGGGATCGGAAACACCATATATTTT.

V is TRBV27 and J is TRBJ1-2; weak D call: TRBD1 (6 bases). The CDR3 has 11 residues. V lost 5 bases, J lost 9 bases, and 10 bases lay in between. CDR1 and CDR2 from the germline V gene are MNHEY and SMNVEV (reference sequence). CDR3 loop: CASSAGQRYTF. The CDR3, as DNA: TGTGCCAGCAGTGCAGGACAGCGCTACACCTTC.

J is TRBJ2-7 and V is TRBV4-1, with 8 bases matching TRBD1. CDR3 length equals 15 residues. V gave up 4 bases and J gave up 3 bases; unmatched junction bases: 8. Germline V gene lookup returns CDR1 MGHRA and CDR2 YSYEKL. CDR3 bases: TGCGCCAGCAGCCTCTTGCCCGGACAGGGCTACGAGCAGTACTTC. Its translation is CASSLLPGQGYEQYF.

This clone was seen more than once but under ten times. The chain links TRBV7-8 to TRBJ1-4, with D tentatively TRBD1 (5 bases). CDR3 size: 16 residues. Looked up from germline, CDR1 is SGHVS and CDR2 is FQNEAQ. Trimming took 5 bases from V and 5 from J, leaving 18 bases between them. The CDR3 bases are TGTGCCAGCAGCCCTGGTCAGGGCGGTCCGAATGAAAAACTGTTTTTT. Its protein product is CASSPGQGGPNEKLFF.